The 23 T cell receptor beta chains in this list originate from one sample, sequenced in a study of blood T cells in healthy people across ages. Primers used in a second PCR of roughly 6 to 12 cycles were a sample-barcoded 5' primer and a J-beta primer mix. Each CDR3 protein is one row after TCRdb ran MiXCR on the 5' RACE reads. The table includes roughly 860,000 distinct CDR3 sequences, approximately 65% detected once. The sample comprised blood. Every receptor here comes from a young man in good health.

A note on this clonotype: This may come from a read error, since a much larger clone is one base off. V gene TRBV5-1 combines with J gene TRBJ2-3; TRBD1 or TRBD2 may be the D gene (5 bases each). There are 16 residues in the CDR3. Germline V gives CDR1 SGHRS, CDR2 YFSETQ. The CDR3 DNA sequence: TGCGCCAGCAGCTGGGAAGAGGGTGCCCGAACAGGTACGCAGTATTTT. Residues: CASSWEEGARTGTQYF.

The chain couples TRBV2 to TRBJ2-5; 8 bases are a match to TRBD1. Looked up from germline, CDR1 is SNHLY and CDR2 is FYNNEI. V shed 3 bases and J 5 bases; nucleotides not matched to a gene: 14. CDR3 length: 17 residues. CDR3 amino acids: CASSEMGQGAIGETQYF. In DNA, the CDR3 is TGTGCCAGCAGTGAGATGGGGCAGGGGGCGATCGGGGAGACCCAGTACTTC. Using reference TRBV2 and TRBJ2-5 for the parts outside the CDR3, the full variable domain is EPEVTQTPSHQVTQMGQEVILRCVPISNHLYFYWYRQILGQKVEFLVSFYNNEISEKSEIFDDQFSVERPDGSNFTLKIRSTKLEDSAMYFCASSEMGQGAIGETQYFGPGTRLLVL.

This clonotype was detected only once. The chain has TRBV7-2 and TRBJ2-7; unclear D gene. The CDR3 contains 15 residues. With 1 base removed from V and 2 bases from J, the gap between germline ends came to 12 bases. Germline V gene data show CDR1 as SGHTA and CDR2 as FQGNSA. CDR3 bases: TGTGCCAGCAGCTTAGTCGAAGCTCTTGCCTACGAGCAGTACTTC. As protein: CASSLVEALAYEQYF.

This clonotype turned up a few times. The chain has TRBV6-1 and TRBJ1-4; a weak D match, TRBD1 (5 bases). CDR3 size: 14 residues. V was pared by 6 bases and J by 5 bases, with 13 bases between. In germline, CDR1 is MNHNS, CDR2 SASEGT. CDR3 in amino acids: CASRGGAGNEKLFF. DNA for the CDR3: TGTGCCAGCAGGGGGGGAGCAGGAAATGAAAAACTGTTTTTT.

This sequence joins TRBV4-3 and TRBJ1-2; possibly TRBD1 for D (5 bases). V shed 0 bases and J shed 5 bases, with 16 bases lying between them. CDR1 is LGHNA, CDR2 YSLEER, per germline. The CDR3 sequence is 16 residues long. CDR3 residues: CASSQDGPDTIYGYTF. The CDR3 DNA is TGCGCCAGCAGCCAAGATGGGCCGGACACTATTTATGGCTACACCTTC.

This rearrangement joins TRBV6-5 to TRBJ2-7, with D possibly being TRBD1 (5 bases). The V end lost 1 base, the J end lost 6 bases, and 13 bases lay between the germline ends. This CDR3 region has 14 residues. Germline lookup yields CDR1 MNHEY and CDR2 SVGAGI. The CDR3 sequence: CASSYLRQGFEQYF. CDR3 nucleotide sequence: TGTGCCAGCAGTTACTTACGGCAGGGATTCGAGCAGTACTTC.

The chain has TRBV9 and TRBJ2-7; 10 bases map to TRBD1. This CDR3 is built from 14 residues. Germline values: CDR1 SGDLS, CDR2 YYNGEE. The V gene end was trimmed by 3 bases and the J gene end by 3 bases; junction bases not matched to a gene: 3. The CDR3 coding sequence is TGTGCCAGCAGCGCGGGACAGGGGTACTACGAGCAGTACTTC. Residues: CASSAGQGYYEQYF.

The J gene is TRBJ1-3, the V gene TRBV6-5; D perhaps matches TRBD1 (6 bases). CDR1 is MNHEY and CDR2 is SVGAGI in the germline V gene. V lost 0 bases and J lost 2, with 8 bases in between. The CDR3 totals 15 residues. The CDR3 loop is CASSYSGGTGNTIYF. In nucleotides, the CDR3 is TGTGCCAGCAGTTACTCAGGGGGAACTGGAAACACCATATATTTT.

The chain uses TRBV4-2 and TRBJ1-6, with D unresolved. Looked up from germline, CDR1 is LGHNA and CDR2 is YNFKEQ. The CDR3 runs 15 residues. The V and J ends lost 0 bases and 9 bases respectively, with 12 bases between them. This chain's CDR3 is CASSQEEESGSPLHF. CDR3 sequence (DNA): TGTGCCAGCAGCCAAGAGGAGGAGTCGGGTTCACCCCTCCACTTT.

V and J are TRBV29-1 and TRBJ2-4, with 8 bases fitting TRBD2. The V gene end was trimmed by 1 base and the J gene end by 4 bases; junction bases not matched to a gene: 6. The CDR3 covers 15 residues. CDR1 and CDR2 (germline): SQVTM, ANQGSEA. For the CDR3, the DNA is TGCAGCGTTGAAGGCCCAGCGGGGGCTAAAAACATTCAGTACTTC. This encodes CSVEGPAGAKNIQYF.

The CDR3: CASSEPPTATTQYF. In DNA, the CDR3 is TGTGCCAGCAGTGAGCCCCCGACAGCTACTACGCAGTATTTT. The chain joins TRBV25-1 to TRBJ2-3, with TRBD1 as a possible D gene (5 bases). V dropped 3 bases and J dropped 8 bases, with 15 bases sitting between them. This CDR3 has 14 amino acids. Germline CDR1 and CDR2: MGHDK and SYGVNS.

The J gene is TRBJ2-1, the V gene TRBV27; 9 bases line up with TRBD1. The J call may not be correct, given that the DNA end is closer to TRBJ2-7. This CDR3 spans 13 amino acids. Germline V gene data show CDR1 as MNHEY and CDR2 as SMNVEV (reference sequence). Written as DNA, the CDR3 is TGTGCCAGCAGTCACGGGACAGGGATTGAGCAGTACTTC. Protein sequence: CASSHGTGIEQYF.

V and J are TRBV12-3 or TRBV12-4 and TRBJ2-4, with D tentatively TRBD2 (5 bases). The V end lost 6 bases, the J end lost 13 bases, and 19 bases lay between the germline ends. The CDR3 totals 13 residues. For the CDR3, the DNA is TGTGCCAGCAGCCGCAACTTAGTGGAGGAGCAGTACTTC. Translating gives CASSRNLVEEQYF.

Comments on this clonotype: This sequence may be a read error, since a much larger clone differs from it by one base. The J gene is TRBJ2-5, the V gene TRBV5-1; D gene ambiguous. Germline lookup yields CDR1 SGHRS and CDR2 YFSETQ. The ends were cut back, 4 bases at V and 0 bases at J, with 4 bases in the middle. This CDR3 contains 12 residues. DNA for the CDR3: TGCGCCAGCAGCGTATACCAAGAGACCCAGTACTTC. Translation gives CASSVYQETQYF.

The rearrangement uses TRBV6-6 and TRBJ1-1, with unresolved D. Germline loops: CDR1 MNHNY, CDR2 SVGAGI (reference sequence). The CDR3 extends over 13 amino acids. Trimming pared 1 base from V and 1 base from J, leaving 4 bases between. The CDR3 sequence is CASSYYKNTEAFF. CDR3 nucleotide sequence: TGTGCCAGCAGTTACTACAAGAACACTGAAGCTTTCTTT.

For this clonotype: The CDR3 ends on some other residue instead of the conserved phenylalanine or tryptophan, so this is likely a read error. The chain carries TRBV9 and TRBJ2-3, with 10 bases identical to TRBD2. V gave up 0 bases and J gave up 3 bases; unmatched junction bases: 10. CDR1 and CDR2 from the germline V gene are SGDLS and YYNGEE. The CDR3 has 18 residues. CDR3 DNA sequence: TGTGCCAGCAGCGTAGACCAGCGGGGGGGCCTAAGTACAGATACGCAGTATCTT. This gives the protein CASSVDQRGGLSTDTQYL.

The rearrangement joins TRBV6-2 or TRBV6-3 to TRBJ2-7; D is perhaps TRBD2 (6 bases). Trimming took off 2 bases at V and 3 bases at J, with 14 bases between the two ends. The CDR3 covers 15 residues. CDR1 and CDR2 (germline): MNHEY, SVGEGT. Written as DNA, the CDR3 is TGTGCCAGCAGTTACGTCGCGGGGCCCTTCTACGAGCAGTACTTC. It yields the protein CASSYVAGPFYEQYF.

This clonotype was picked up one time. The CDR3, as DNA: TGTGCCAGCAGTGGACCCTTGAGGGTAGCCTTAGACCGAGAGACCCAGTACTTC. This codes for CASSGPLRVALDRETQYF. This sequence joins TRBV2 and TRBJ2-5; a possible D gene is TRBD2 (5 bases). This CDR3 has 18 residues. Germline assignment: CDR1 SNHLY and CDR2 FYNNEI. Trimming removed 4 bases at V and 4 bases at J, with 25 bases between.

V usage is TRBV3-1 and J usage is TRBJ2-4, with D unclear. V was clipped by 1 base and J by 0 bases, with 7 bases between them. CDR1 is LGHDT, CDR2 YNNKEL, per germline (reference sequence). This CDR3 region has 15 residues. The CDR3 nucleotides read TGTGCCAGCAGCCAAGGGGCCCTAGCCAAAAACATTCAGTACTTC. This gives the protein CASSQGALAKNIQYF.

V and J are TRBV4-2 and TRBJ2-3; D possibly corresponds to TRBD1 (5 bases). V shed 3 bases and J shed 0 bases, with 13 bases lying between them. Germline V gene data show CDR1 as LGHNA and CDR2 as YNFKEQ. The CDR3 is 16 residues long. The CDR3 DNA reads TGTGCCAGCAGCCACACAGGTTCCCCTAGCACAGATACGCAGTATTTT. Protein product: CASSHTGSPSTDTQYF.

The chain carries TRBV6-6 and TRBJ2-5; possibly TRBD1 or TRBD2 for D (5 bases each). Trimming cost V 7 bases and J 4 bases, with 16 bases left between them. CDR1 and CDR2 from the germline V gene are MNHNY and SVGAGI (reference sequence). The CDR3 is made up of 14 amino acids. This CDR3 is CASNGASSRETQYF. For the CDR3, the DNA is TGTGCCAGCAATGGGGCTAGCAGTCGAGAGACCCAGTACTTC.

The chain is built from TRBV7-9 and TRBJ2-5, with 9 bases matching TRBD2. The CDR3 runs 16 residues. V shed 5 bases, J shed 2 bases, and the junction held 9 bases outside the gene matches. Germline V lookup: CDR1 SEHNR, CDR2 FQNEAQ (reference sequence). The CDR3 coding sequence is TGTGCCAGCAGCATAGGCAGCAGCGGGGGGCAAGAGACCCAGTACTTC. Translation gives CASSIGSSGGQETQYF.

The CDR3 DNA reads as TGCAGTGCTAGAGGGACGGACCATTCACCCCTCCACTTT. It translates to CSARGTDHSPLHF. V usage is TRBV20-1 and J usage is TRBJ1-6; D not certain. Per germline, CDR1 DFQATT and CDR2 SNEGSKA (reference sequence). This CDR3 is 13 amino acids long. Between the trimmed V and J ends, which lost 1 base and 8 bases, there was a span of 9 bases.